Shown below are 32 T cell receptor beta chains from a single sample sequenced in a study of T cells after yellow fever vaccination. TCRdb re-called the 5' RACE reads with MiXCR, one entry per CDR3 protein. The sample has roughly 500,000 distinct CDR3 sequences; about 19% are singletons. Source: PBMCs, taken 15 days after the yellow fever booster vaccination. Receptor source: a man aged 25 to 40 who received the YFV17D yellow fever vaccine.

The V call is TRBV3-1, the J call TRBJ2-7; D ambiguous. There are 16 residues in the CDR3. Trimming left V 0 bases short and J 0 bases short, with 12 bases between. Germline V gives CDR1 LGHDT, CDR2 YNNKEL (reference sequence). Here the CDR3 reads CASSQESNPSSYEQYF. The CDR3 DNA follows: TGTGCCAGCAGCCAAGAGTCGAACCCGAGCTCCTACGAGCAGTACTTC.

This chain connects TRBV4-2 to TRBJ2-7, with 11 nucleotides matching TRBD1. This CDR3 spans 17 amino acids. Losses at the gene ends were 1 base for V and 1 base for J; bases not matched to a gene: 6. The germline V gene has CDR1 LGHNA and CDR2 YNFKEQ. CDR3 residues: CASSQAIGTGGSYEQYF. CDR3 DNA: TGTGCCAGCAGCCAAGCCATAGGGACAGGGGGTTCCTACGAGCAGTACTTC.

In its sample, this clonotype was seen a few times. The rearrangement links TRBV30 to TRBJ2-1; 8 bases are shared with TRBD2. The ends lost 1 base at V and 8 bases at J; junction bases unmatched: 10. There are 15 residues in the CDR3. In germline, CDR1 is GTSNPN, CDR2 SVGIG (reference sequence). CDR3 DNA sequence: TGTGCCTGGAGTGGTTTCCGGGAGGGCTTCCATGAGCAGTTCTTC. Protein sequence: CAWSGFREGFHEQFF.

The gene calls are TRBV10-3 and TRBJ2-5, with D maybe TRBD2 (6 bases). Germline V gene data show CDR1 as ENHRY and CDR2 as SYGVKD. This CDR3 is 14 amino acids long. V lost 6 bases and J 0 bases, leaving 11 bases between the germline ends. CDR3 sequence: CAIRGGTYQETQYF. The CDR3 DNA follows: TGTGCCATCAGAGGCGGGACGTACCAAGAGACCCAGTACTTC.

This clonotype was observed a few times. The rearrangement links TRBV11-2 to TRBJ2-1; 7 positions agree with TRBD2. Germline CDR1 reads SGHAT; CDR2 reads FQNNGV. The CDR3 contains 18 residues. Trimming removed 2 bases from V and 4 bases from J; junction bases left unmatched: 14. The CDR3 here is CASSLFTTSYRGYNEQFF. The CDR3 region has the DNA TGTGCCAGCAGCTTATTCACGACTAGCTATAGGGGTTACAATGAGCAGTTCTTC.

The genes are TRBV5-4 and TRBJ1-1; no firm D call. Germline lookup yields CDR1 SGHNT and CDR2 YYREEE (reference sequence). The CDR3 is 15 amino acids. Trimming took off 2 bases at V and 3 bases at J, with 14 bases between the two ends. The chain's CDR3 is CASSLGHPGDTEAFF. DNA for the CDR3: TGTGCCAGCAGCTTAGGTCATCCCGGGGACACTGAAGCTTTCTTT. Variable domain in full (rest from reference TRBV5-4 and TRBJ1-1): ETGVTQSPTHLIKTRGQQVTLRCSSQSGHNTVSWYQQALGQGPQFIFQYYREEENGRGNFPPRFSGLQFPNYSSELNVNALELDDSALYLCASSLGHPGDTEAFFGQGTRLTVV.

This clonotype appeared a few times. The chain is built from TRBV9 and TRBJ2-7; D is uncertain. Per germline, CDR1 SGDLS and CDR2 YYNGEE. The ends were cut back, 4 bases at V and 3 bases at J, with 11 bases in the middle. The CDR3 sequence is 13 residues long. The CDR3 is CASSKSEGYEQYF. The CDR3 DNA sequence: TGTGCCAGCAGCAAATCGGAAGGCTACGAGCAGTACTTC.

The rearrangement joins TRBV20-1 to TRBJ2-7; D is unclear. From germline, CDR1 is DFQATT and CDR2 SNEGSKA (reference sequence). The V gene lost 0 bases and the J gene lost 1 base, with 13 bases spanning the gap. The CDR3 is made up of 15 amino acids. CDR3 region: CSAREGPLGSYEQYF. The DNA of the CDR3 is TGCAGTGCTAGAGAAGGGCCCTTGGGGTCCTACGAGCAGTACTTC.

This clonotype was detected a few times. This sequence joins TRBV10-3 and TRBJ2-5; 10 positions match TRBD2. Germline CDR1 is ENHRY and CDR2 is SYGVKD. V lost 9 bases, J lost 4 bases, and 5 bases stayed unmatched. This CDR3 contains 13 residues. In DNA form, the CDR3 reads TGTGCCATGGGAGCGGGAGGGCCAGAGACCCAGTACTTC. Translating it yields CAMGAGGPETQYF.

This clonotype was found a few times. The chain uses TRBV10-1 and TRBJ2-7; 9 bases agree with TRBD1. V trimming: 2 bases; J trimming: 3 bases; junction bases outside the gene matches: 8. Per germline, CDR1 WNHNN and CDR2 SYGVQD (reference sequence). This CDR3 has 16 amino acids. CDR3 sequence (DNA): TGCGCCAGCAGTGAGGCCCGGTGGGGACAGGGCTACGAGCAGTACTTC. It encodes CASSEARWGQGYEQYF.

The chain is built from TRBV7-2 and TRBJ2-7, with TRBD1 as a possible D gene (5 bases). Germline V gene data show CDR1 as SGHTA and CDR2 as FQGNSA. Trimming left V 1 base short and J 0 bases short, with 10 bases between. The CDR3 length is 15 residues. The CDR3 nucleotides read TGTGCCAGCAGCTTAGAGGGGCCCAACTCCTACGAGCAGTACTTC. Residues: CASSLEGPNSYEQYF. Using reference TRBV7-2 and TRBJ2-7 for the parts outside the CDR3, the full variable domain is GAGVSQSPSNKVTEKGKDVELRCDPISGHTALYWYRQSLGQGLEFLIYFQGNSAPDKSGLPSDRFSAERTGGSVSTLTIQRTQQEDSAVYLCASSLEGPNSYEQYFGPGTRLTVT.

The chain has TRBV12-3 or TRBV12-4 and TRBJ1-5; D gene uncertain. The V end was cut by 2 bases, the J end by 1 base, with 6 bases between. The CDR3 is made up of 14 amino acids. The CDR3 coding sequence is TGTGCCAGCAGTTTACATACGAGCAATCAGCCCCAGCATTTT. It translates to CASSLHTSNQPQHF.

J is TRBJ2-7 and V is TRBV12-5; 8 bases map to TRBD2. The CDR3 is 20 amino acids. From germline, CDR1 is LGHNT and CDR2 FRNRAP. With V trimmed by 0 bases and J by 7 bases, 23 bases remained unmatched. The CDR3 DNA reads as TGTGCTAGTGGTTTGGTACGTGGTTCGGCTAGCGGGCCCTCTTTACTTGAGCAGTACTTC. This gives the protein CASGLVRGSASGPSLLEQYF.

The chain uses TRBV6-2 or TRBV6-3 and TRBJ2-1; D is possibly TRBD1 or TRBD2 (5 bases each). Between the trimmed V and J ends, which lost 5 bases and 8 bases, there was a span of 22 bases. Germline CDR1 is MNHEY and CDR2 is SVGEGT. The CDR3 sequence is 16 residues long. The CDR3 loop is CASSKTGASIGDEQFF. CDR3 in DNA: TGTGCCAGCAGTAAAACCGGGGCCTCCATAGGCGATGAGCAGTTCTTC.

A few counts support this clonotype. CDR3 loop: CASTSWSTSGSPYNEQFF. The CDR3 bases are TGTGCCAGTACCTCCTGGTCCACTAGCGGGAGCCCCTACAATGAGCAGTTCTTC. This chain joins TRBV19 and TRBJ2-1; 11 nucleotides align to TRBD2. CDR3 size: 18 residues. Germline values: CDR1 LNHDA, CDR2 SQIVND (reference sequence). With V trimmed by 7 bases and J by 2 bases, 13 bases remained unmatched.

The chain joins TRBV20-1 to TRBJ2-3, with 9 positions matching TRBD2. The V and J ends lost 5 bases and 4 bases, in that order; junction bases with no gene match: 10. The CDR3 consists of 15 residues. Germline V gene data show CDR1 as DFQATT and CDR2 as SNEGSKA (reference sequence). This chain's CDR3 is CSAPRGGRGPDTQYF. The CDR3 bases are TGCAGTGCTCCCAGGGGCGGGAGGGGGCCAGATACGCAGTATTTT.

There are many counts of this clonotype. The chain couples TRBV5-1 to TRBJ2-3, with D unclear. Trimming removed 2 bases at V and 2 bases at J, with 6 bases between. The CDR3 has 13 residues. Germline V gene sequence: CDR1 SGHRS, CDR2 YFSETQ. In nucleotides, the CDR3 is TGCGCCAGCAGCTTAGGAACCACAGATACGCAGTATTTT. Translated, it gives CASSLGTTDTQYF.

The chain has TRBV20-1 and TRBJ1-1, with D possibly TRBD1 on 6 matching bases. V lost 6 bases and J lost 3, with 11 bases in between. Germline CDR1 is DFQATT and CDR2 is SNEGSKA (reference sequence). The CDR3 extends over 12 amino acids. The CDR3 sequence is CSAGSGDTEAFF. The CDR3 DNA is TGCAGTGCCGGTTCAGGGGACACTGAAGCTTTCTTT.

CDR3 protein: CASSFLAPPRLAFGELFF. For the CDR3, the DNA is TGTGCCAGCAGCTTTCTAGCGCCCCCGAGACTAGCTTTCGGGGAGCTGTTTTTT. This chain uses TRBV11-2 with TRBJ2-2; 7 nucleotides line up with TRBD2. Unmatched junction bases numbered 17, after V lost 3 bases and J lost 7 bases. The CDR3 is made up of 18 amino acids. Germline CDR1 SGHAT, CDR2 FQNNGV.

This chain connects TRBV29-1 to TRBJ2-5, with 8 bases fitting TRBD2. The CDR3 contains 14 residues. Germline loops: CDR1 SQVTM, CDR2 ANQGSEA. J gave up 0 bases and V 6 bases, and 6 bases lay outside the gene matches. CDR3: CSVRAGANQETQYF. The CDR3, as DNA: TGCAGCGTCAGAGCGGGAGCCAACCAAGAGACCCAGTACTTC.

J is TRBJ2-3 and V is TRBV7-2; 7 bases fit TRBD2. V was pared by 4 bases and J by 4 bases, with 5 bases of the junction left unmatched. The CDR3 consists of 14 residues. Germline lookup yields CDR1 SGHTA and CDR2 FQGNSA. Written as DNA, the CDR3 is TGTGCCAGCAGCTCCAAGCGGGAACCAGATACGCAGTATTTT. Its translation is CASSSKREPDTQYF.

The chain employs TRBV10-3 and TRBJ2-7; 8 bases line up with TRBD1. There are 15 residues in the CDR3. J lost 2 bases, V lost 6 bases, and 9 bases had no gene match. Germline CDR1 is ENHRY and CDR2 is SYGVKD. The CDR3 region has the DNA TGTGCCATCAGCGCCGGGACAGGTGGTCCCTACGAGCAGTACTTC. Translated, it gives CAISAGTGGPYEQYF.

The CDR3 loop is CASSLRLAGIYNEQFF. The CDR3 DNA sequence: TGTGCCAGCAGCCTCCGACTAGCGGGAATCTACAATGAGCAGTTCTTC. This chain uses TRBV7-9 with TRBJ2-1; 11 nucleotides line up with TRBD2. Looked up from germline, CDR1 is SEHNR and CDR2 is FQNEAQ (reference sequence). Trimming at V came to 5 bases and at J to 3 bases, leaving 6 bases not matched to a gene. This CDR3 region has 16 residues.

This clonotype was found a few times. The CDR3 spells CASSISGMETQYF. The CDR3 coding sequence is TGTGCCAGTAGTATATCCGGGATGGAGACCCAGTACTTC. V gene TRBV19 combines with J gene TRBJ2-5, with a weak D call TRBD2 (5 bases). This CDR3 contains 13 residues. Trimming left V 2 bases short and J 5 bases short, with 9 bases between. CDR1 and CDR2 (germline): LNHDA, SQIVND (reference sequence).

This CDR3 is CASSRDFSMGETQYF. The CDR3 DNA follows: TGCGCCAGCAGTCGGGACTTCTCAATGGGAGAGACCCAGTACTTC. The V call is TRBV10-2, the J call TRBJ2-5; D might be TRBD2 (6 bases). CDR3 length equals 15 residues. V shed 5 bases and J shed 4 bases, with 17 bases lying between them. Germline lookup yields CDR1 WSHSY and CDR2 SAAADI.

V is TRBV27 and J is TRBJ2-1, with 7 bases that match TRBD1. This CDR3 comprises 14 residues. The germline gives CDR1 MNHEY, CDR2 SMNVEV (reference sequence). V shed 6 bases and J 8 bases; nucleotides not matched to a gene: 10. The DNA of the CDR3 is TGTGCCAGCAGAGACAGGGCAAGCAGGTATGAGCAGTTCTTC. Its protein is CASRDRASRYEQFF.

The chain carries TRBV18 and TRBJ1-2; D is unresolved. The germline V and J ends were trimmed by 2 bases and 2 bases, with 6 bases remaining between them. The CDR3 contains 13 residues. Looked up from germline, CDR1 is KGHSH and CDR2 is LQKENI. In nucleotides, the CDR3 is TGTGCCAGCTCACCAGAAGGGAACTATGGCTACACCTTC. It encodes CASSPEGNYGYTF.

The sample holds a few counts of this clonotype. Here the CDR3 reads CAIEAESTDTQYF. The CDR3 DNA follows: TGTGCCATCGAGGCGGAAAGCACAGATACGCAGTATTTT. The chain links TRBV10-3 to TRBJ2-3; D is unclear. The length of the CDR3 is 13 residues. Germline values: CDR1 ENHRY, CDR2 SYGVKD. The V end was cut by 8 bases, the J end by 0 bases, with 9 bases between.

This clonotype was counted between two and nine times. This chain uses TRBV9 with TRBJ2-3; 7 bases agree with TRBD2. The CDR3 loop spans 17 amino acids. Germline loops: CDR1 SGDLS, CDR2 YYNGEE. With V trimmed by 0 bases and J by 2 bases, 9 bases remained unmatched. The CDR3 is CASSVGHWGGITDTQYF. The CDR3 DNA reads TGTGCCAGCAGCGTAGGTCACTGGGGGGGAATCACAGATACGCAGTATTTT.

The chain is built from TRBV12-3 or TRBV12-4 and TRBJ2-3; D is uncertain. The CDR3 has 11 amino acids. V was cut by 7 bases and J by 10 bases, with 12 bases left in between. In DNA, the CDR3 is TGTGCCAGCAATATCGGTGATGCGCAGTATTTT. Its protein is CASNIGDAQYF.

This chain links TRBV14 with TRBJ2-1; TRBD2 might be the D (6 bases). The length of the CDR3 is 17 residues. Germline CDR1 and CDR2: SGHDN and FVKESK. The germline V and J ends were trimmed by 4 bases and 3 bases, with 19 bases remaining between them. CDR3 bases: TGTGCCAGCAGCCTCGCCTTAGCCCGGGGGTTCTACAATGAGCAGTTCTTC. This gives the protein CASSLALARGFYNEQFF. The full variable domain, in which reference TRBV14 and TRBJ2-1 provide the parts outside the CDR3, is EAGVTQFPSHSVIEKGQTVTLRCDPISGHDNLYWYRRVMGKEIKFLLHFVKESKQDESGMPNNRFLAERTGGTYSTLKVQPAELEDSGVYFCASSLALARGFYNEQFFGPGTRLTVL.

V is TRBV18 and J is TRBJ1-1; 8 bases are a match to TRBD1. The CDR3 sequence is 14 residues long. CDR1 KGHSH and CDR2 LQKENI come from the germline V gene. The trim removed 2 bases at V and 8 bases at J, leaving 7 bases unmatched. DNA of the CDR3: TGTGCCAGCTCACCAAGCCGGCAGGGGGCCGAAGCTTTCTTT. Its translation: CASSPSRQGAEAFF.